A selection of T cell receptor beta chains follows, all from one sample in a study of cytomegalovirus exposure and HLA in healthy donors. Here immunoSEQ multiplex PCR was the method, and the copy in TCRdb shows in-frame clones only, minus some. In the table there are tens of thousands of clones, 74% of which are singletons. Sequenced material: PBMCs. The source of these receptors is a man under 40 in good health and CMV-seronegative. CDR3s leave out the opening cysteine and the closing phenylalanine or tryptophan. A D gene is named only where the DNA matches it firmly.

>11|-|TRBV29-1
SVRGGLNQPQH
>13|-|TRBV5-4
ASSFKGAANYGYT
>13|-|TRBV5-5
ASSLAGAAADTQY
>14|-|TRBV6-4
ASSDSPDTGANVLT
>10|TRBD1|TRBV30
AWKGTGETQY
>10|-|TRBV7-8
ASSLSAGPAF
>12|-|TRBV11-2
ASSSDTAAFGYT
>11|TRBD1|TRBV7-9
ASSDKLGQGAF
>11|-|TRBV6-5
ASTQLGGARAF
>12|TRBD1|TRBV2
ASSNTGGRQPQH
>13|-|TRBV27
ASSLSAAANTEAF
>12|TRBD1|TRBV27
ASSPWVGGDGYP
>9|-|TRBV2
ASSLERGTF
>13|TRBD1|TRBV5-1
ASSLGGQGALEQY
>13|TRBD2|TRBV4-1
ASSQEGRGSYEQY
>12|-|TRBV5-1
ASRGLANTGELF
>11|-|TRBV13
ASQRTDKSEQY
>15|TRBD1|TRBV14
ASSQEGQGPRGTEAF
>10|-|TRBV9
ASSVQGSGYT
>14|TRBD2|TRBV27
ASSLRASGSQHEQY
>15|TRBD2|TRBV30
AWSVPRTSGYQETQY
>14|-|TRBV2
ASSEGESHPSYGYT